The next 9 T cell receptor beta chains were all read from a single sample in a study of shared clonotypes between healthy human individuals. Sequenced by immunoSEQ multiplex PCR; TCRdb stores in-frame clones only, minus some. This table holds about 2.4 million clones, more than 85% found once. Material for sequencing was naive CD4+ T cells from PBMCs. Documented subset: CD45RA+ positively selected. All receptors come from a young man in good health. Some clones in this sample may be carry-over from other donors' samples.

For the CDR3, the DNA is TGTGCCAGCAGCTTAGTAGTGGGGGCAGAGACCCAGTACTTC. Amino acid sequence: CASSLVVGAETQYF. The V call is TRBV7-6, the J call TRBJ2-5; the D gene is possibly TRBD1 (6 bases). Deletions cut 1 base from V and 4 bases from J, with 10 bases between. Per the germline V gene, CDR1 is SGHVS and CDR2 is FNYEAQ. The length of the CDR3 is 14 residues.

This sequence joins TRBV2 and TRBJ2-3, with unresolved D. Trimming shortened V by 5 bases and J by 6 bases, and 9 bases separated the two germline ends. CDR1 and CDR2 from the germline V gene are SNHLY and FYNNEI. The CDR3 runs 12 residues. CDR3 nucleotide sequence: TGTGCCAGCAGTCTACCCGCGGATACGCAGTATTTT. Translated: CASSLPADTQYF.

This chain uses TRBV15 with TRBJ2-1; TRBD2 matches at 8 bases. CDR1 and CDR2 from the germline V gene are LNHNV and YYDKDF (reference sequence). The CDR3 contains 17 residues. V lost 0 bases to trimming and J lost 4 bases; unmatched junction nucleotides: 8. The DNA of the CDR3 is TGTGCCACCAGCAGAGATTTTACTAGCGGCTATTACAATGAGCAGTTCTTC. Protein sequence: CATSRDFTSGYYNEQFF.

The chain uses TRBV18 and TRBJ2-2, with D possibly matching TRBD1 (6 bases). The CDR3 is 16 residues long. The germline V gene encodes CDR1 KGHSH and CDR2 LQKENI. V shed 3 bases and J shed 6 bases, with 17 bases lying between them. DNA for the CDR3: TGTGCCAGCTCACCCGCAGGGGAACTCGATGCCGGGGAGCTGTTTTTT. Translated, it gives CASSPAGELDAGELFF.

The rearrangement links TRBV4-2 to TRBJ1-1; 7 bases are a match to TRBD1. In germline, CDR1 is LGHNA, CDR2 YNFKEQ. The CDR3 sequence is 18 residues long. V was pared by 1 base and J by 3 bases, with 14 bases of the junction left unmatched. For the CDR3, the DNA is TGTGCCAGCAGCCAAGGGGGGGGGACGACAGGGAAGTACACTGAAGCTTTCTTT. As protein: CASSQGGGTTGKYTEAFF.

V is TRBV7-9 and J is TRBJ1-2; D is unresolved. V gave up 2 bases and J gave up 8 bases, with 21 bases separating them. Germline V gene data show CDR1 as SEHNR and CDR2 as FQNEAQ (reference sequence). The CDR3 totals 16 residues. The CDR3 DNA reads TGTGCCAGCAGCTTATTGGGTTCGGACTCAATTCACGGCTACACCTTC. Its protein product is CASSLLGSDSIHGYTF.

The genes are TRBV6-1 and TRBJ2-1; 12 bases fit TRBD2. V dropped 7 bases and J dropped 12; count of bases not matched to a gene: 13. Per the germline V gene, CDR1 is MNHNS and CDR2 is SASEGT. This CDR3 is 15 amino acids long. CDR3 sequence reads: CASTISSGRGNGQFF. DNA for the CDR3: TGTGCCAGCACAATTTCTAGCGGGAGGGGTAACGGGCAGTTCTTC.

This rearrangement joins TRBV7-3 to TRBJ2-2; D possibly corresponds to TRBD2 (6 bases). V was clipped by 5 bases and J by 4 bases, with 14 bases between them. CDR3 length equals 15 residues. From germline, CDR1 is SGHTA and CDR2 FQGTGA. CDR3 region: CASSPAGRGTGELFF. The CDR3 DNA reads TGTGCCAGCAGCCCGGCGGGGCGGGGCACCGGGGAGCTGTTTTTT.

Here the CDR3 reads CASSLRTGRDTGELFF. The CDR3 nucleotides read TGTGCCAGCAGCTTACGAACAGGGCGGGACACCGGGGAGCTGTTTTTT. The chain joins TRBV13 to TRBJ2-2, with a possible D match to TRBD1 (6 bases). This CDR3 region has 16 residues. Germline V gives CDR1 PRHDT, CDR2 FYEKMQ (reference sequence). Trimming removed 2 bases from V and 3 bases from J, with 13 bases in between.